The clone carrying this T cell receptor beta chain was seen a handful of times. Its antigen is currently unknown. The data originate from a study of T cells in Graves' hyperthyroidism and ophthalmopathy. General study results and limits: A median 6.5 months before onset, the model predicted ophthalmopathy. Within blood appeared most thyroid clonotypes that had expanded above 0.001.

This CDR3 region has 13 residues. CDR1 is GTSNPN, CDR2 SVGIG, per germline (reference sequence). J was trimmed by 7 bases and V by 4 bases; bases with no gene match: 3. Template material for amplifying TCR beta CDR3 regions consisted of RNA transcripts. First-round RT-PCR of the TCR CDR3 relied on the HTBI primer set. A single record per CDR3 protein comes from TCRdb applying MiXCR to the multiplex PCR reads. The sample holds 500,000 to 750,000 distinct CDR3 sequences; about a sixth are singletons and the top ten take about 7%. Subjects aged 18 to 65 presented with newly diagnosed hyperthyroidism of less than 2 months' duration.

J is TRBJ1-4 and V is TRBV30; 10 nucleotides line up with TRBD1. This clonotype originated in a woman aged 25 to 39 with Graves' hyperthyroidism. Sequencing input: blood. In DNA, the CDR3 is TGTGCCTGGACCCGGGACAGGGGTGAAAAACTGTTTTTT. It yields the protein CAWTRDRGEKLFF. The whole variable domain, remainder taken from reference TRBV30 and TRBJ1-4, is SQTIHQWPATLVQPVGSPLSLECTVEGTSNPNLYWYRQAAGRGLQLLFYSVGIGQISSEVPQNLSASRPQDRQFILSSKKLLLSDSGFYLCAWTRDRGEKLFFGSGTQLSVL.